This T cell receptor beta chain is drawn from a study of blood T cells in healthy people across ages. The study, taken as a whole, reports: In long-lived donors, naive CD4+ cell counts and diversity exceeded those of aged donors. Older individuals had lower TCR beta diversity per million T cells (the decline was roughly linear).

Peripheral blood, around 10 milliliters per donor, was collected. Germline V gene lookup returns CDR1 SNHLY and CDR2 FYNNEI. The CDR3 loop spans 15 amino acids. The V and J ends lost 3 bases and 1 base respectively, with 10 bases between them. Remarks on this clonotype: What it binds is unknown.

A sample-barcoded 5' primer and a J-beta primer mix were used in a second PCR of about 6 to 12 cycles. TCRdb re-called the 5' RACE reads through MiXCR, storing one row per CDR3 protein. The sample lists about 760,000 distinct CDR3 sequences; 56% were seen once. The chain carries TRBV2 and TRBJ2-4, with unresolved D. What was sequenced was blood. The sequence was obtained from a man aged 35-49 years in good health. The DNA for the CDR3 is TGTGCCAGCAGTGAGGAACTAAGGGCCAAAAACATTCAGTACTTC. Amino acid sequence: CASSEELRAKNIQYF.